This T cell receptor (beta chain) is drawn from a study of cytomegalovirus exposure and HLA in healthy donors. Germline assignment: CDR1 SGHNT and CDR2 YYREEE (reference sequence). This CDR3 has 14 residues. J lost 7 bases, V lost 4 bases, and 9 bases had no gene match. Worth noting for this clone: Antigen unknown.

Overall study findings and caveats: Later analysis associated a missense DCLRE1C variant with TCR beta V- and J-gene trimming.

The PCR made use of 60 Vbeta and 13 Jbeta primers. Clones were sequenced by immunoSEQ multiplex PCR, and TCRdb holds only the in-frame ones, with some missing. The table lists more than 35,000 clones, around 53% of them singletons. Sequenced: PBMCs. V and J are TRBV5-4 and TRBJ2-5, with 8 positions matching TRBD1. The source is a woman aged 40 to 50 in good health and CMV-seropositive. The CDR3 DNA follows: TGTGCCAGCAGCCCAGGACAGGGAATGGGGACCCAGTACTTC. It codes for CASSPGQGMGTQYF.